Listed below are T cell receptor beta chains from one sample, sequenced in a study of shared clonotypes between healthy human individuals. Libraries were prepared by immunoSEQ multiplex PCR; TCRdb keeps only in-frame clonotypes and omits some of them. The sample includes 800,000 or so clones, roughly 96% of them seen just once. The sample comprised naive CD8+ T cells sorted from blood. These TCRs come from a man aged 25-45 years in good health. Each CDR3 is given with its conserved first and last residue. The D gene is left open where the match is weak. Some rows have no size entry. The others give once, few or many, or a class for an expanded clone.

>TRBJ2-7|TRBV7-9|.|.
TGTGCCAGCAGCTTAGGTACTGGGTACGAGCAGTACTTC
CASSLGTGYEQYF
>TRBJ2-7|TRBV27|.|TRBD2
TGTGCCAGCAGTTTAGGGAGCGGGAGGAGCCACGAGCAGTACTTC
CASSLGSGRSHEQYF
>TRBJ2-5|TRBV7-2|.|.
TGTGCCAGCAGCTTAGGTTCCCCTCAAGAGACCCAGTACTTC
CASSLGSPQETQYF
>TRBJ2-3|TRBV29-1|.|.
TGCAGCGTTGAAGGTAGTCGACTCTCCAGCACAGATACGCAGTATTTT
CSVEGSRLSSTDTQYF
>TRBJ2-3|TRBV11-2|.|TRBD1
TGTGCCAGCAGCTCTAGAGGGGACAGGTGGCACGACACAGATACGCAGTATTTT
CASSSRGDRWHDTDTQYF
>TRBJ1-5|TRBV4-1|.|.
TGCGCCAGCAGCCAAGCTCGTTCGTTGCGGCCCCAGCATTTT
CASSQARSLRPQHF
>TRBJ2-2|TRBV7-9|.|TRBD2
TGTGCCAGCAGCCCCTTAGCGGGAGGGAACACCGGGGAGCTGTTTTTT
CASSPLAGGNTGELFF
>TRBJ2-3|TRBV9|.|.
TGTGCCAGCAGCGCCTCCTGGGCGGAGAGCACAGATACGCAGTATTTT
CASSASWAESTDTQYF
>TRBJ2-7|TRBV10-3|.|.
TGTGCCATCAGTGAGCCTCCAGGGGCTCCCTACGAGCAGTACTTC
CAISEPPGAPYEQYF
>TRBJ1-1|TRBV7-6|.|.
TGTGCCAGCAGCTTAAGGGCGGACAGGAACACTGAAGCTTTCTTT
CASSLRADRNTEAFF
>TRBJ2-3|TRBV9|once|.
TGTGCCAGCAGCGTAGCTGGCGGAGGGCCGGGCACAGATACGCAGTATTTT
CASSVAGGGPGTDTQYF
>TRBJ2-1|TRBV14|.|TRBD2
TGTGCCAGCAGCCGCTACCAAACCCCAGCGGGAGTGGATGAGCAGTTCTTC
CASSRYQTPAGVDEQFF
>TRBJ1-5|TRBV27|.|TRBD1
TGTGCCAGCAGTCTAAACTCCGGGACAGGGATACAGCCCCAGCATTTT
CASSLNSGTGIQPQHF
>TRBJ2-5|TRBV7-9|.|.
TGTGCCAGCAGCTTCATTGGCGTACAAGAGATCCAGTACTTC
CASSFIGVQEIQYF
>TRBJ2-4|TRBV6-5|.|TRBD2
TGTGCCAGCAGCCCTAAGGGGCTAGCGGGATACATTCAGTACTTC
CASSPKGLAGYIQYF
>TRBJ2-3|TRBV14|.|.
TGTGCCAGCAGCCTCGTCCCCGCTGGGGATACGCAGTATTTT
CASSLVPAGDTQYF
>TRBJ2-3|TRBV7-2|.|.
TGTGCCAGCAGCTTAGACACAGATACGCAGTATTTT
CASSLDTDTQYF